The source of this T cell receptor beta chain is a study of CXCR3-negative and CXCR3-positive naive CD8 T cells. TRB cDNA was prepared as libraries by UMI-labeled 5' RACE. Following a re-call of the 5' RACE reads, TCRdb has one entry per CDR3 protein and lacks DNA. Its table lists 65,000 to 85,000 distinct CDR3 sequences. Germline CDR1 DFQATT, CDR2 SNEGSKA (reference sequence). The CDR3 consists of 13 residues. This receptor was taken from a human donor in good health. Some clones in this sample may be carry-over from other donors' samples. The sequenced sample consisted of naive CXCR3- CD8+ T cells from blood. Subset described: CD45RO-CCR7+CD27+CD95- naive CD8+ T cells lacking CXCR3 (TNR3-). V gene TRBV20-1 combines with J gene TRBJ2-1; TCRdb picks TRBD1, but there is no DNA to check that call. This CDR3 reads CSAPGAEYNEQFF.